This T cell receptor beta chain was profiled in a study of cytomegalovirus exposure and HLA in healthy donors. Study-level information: The same platform used for the approximately 670 first-cohort repertoires was also used for the 90 to 150 validation repertoires, as a later analysis reported.

Germline values: CDR1 LGHNA, CDR2 YNFKEQ. Trimming at V came to 4 bases and at J to 6 bases, leaving 9 bases not matched to a gene. The CDR3 contains 17 residues. Some clones are missing from TCRdb's copy, which holds only in-frame ones; the method was immunoSEQ multiplex PCR. This repertoire shows some 140,000 clones, approximately 86% found once; its top ten account for 20% to 25%. Separation from the approximately 670-subject first cohort characterized the roughly 130-subject validation cohort, to which the donors belonged. The source material was PBMCs. This sequence originates from a man aged 18 to 30 in good health and CMV-seropositive. The J gene is TRBJ2-3, the V gene TRBV4-2; TRBD2 agrees at 14 bases. Here the CDR3 reads CASSLLPTSGRGDTQYF. The DNA for the CDR3 is TGTGCCAGCAGCCTCCTCCCGACTAGCGGGAGGGGGGATACGCAGTATTTT.